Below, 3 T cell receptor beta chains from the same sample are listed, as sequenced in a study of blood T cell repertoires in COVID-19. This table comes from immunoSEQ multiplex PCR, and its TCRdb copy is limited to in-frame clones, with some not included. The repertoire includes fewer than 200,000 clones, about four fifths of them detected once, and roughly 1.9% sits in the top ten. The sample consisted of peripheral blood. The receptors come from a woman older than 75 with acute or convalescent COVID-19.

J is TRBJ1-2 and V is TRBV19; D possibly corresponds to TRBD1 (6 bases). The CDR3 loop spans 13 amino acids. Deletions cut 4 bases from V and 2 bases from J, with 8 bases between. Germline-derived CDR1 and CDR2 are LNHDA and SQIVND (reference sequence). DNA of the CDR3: TGTGCCAGTAGTAGACAGGCGAACTATGGCTACACCTTC. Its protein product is CASSRQANYGYTF.

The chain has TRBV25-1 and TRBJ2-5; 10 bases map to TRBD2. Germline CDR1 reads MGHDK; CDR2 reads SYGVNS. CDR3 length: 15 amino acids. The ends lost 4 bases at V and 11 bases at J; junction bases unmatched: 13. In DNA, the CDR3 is TGTGCCAGCAGTGCCAGACTAGCGGGTCTCGAGATGCAGTACTTC. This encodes CASSARLAGLEMQYF. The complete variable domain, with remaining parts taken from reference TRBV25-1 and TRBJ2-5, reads EADIYQTPRYLVIGTGKKITLECSQTMGHDKMYWYQQDPGMELHLIHYSYGVNSTEKGDLSSESTVSRIRTEHFPLTLESARPSHTSQYLCASSARLAGLEMQYFGPGTRLLVL.

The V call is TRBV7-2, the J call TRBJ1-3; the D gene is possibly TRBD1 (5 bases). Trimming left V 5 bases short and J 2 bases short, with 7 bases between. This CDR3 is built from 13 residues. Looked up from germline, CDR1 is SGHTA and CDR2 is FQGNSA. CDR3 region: CASSGGAGNTIYF. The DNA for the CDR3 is TGTGCCAGCAGCGGGGGGGCTGGAAACACCATATATTTT. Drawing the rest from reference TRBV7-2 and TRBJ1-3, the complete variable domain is GAGVSQSPSNKVTEKGKDVELRCDPISGHTALYWYRQSLGQGLEFLIYFQGNSAPDKSGLPSDRFSAERTGGSVSTLTIQRTQQEDSAVYLCASSGGAGNTIYFGEGSWLTVV.